A selection of T cell receptor beta chains follows, all from one sample in a study of blood T cell repertoires in COVID-19. TCRdb's table, derived via immunoSEQ multiplex PCR, lists solely in-frame clones and lacks some. The sample contains fewer than 350,000 clones, roughly 89% of which appear only once. The source material was PBMCs or T cells enriched from blood (not recorded which). The source is a young woman with acute COVID-19. Each CDR3 is given without its conserved first and last residue.

j_gene	v_gene	CDR3aa
TRBJ2-1	TRBV10-1	ASRQGAGNEQF
TRBJ1-1	TRBV3-1/TRBV3-2	ASSWGQNTEAF
TRBJ1-2	TRBV14	ASSLRGNYGYT
TRBJ2-7	TRBV11-3	ASSLGSTGGYEQY
TRBJ1-2	TRBV4-3	ASSQDETGDLYGYT
TRBJ2-1	TRBV28	ASNRVSAYNEQF
TRBJ1-5	TRBV28	ASSFPGTEQPQH
TRBJ2-2	TRBV7-2	ASRFASGANTGELF
TRBJ2-3	TRBV4-2	ASSQGDREADTQY
TRBJ2-3	TRBV5-1	ASKQGTSTDTQY
TRBJ1-2	TRBV10-2	ASSESSGYGYT
TRBJ2-1	TRBV3-1/TRBV3-2	ASSQREASGRVCSYNEQF
TRBJ2-5	TRBV7-8	ASRPWDRTRIQETQY
TRBJ2-1	TRBV5-1	ASSLEGSGDYNEQF
TRBJ2-7	TRBV29-1	SVDPGNEQY
TRBJ2-3	TRBV5-1	ASSHGRGGTGTDTQY
TRBJ2-3	TRBV5-1	ASSGVQGRTDTQY
TRBJ2-5	TRBV2	ASSEFRTGSKETQY
TRBJ1-5	TRBV7-2	ASSYSGRVEQPQH
TRBJ2-1	TRBV11-1	ASSPGTSGSNNEQF
TRBJ1-4	TRBV7-8	ASSSDRGLNEKLF
TRBJ2-1	TRBV25-1	ASSEWESGKAF
TRBJ2-3	TRBV29-1	SVKRLAGEDTQY
TRBJ2-5	TRBV19	ASSIYFGGTQETQY
TRBJ2-7	TRBV28	ASLVRGAGEQY
TRBJ2-5	TRBV13	ASSLWEGLKTQY
TRBJ2-3	TRBV19	ASSMFPGALTDTQY
TRBJ1-6	TRBV30	AWSVNSDSPLH
TRBJ2-1	TRBV24-1	ATSDFGRDASYNEQF
TRBJ1-6	TRBV28	ASSLWATGRLNSPLH
TRBJ1-2	TRBV7-9	ASSHTYDYT
TRBJ1-1	TRBV5-1	ASSFQQGLNTEAF
TRBJ1-2	TRBV19	ASSRSLSEGNYGYT
TRBJ1-1	TRBV11-2	ASGSLENTEAF
TRBJ2-7	TRBV2	ASIRSQLILYEQY
TRBJ2-2	TRBV18	ASSPTGPNTGELF
TRBJ2-5	TRBV6-5	ASRGSGRQETQY
TRBJ2-3	TRBV19	ASSIFRVGTDTQY
TRBJ1-6	TRBV9	ASGVDPQGANSPLH
TRBJ2-7	TRBV11-2	ASSSVSYEQY
TRBJ2-7	TRBV23-1	ASSPSPSRGYEQY
TRBJ1-2	TRBV10-1	ASSPTISQGIFGYT
TRBJ2-7	TRBV11-2	ASSPRAWEAYEQY
TRBJ2-7	TRBV6-1	ASSEERTGEVTWGEQY
TRBJ1-3	TRBV7-8	ASSLLYRNQDYSGNTIY
TRBJ2-7	TRBV9	ASSVSGTAKEQY
TRBJ2-7	TRBV5-6	ASSLGQGGSYEQY
TRBJ2-7	TRBV7-9	ASSTTQGLMYEQY